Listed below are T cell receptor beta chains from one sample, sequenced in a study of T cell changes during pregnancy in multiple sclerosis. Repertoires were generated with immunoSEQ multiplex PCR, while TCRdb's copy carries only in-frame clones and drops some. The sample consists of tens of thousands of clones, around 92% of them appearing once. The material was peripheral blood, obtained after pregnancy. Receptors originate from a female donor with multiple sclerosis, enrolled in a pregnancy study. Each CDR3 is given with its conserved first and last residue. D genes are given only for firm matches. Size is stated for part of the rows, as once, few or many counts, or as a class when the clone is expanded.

TGTGCTAGTGGTTTCGCCTCTAGCGGGAGGGCCGATGAGCAGTTCTTC CASGFASSGRADEQFF TRBV12-5 - TRBJ2-1 TRBD2 16
TGCGCCAGCAGCTTGGGGCCTAGCCGACCAGATACGCAGTATTTT CASSLGPSRPDTQYF TRBV5-1 - TRBJ2-3 - 15
TGTGCCAGCAGCTTAGGGGTACCGGGGGGCTACACCTTC CASSLGVPGGYTF TRBV7-9 - TRBJ1-2 - 13
TGTGCCAGCGGCCTAGGCGACAGCCAGTTTTTT CASGLGDSQFF TRBV7-9 - TRBJ1-4 - 11
TGTGCCAGCAGCTCAACCGGGACAGAGAACTACGAGCAGTACTTC CASSSTGTENYEQYF TRBV7-6 - TRBJ2-7 TRBD1 15
TGCGCCAGCAGCCAAGAAAAGGGGGCAGGTGAGCAGTACTTC CASSQEKGAGEQYF TRBV4-3 - TRBJ2-7 TRBD1 14
TGTGCCAGCAGCTCTAGCGGGGCGGGGGAGACCCAGTACTTC CASSSSGAGETQYF TRBV7-9 once TRBJ2-5 TRBD2 14
TGCGCCAGCAGGGGGCGACCGGAGCACTATGGCTACACCTTC CASRGRPEHYGYTF TRBV5-1 - TRBJ1-2 - 14
TGTGCCTGGAGTGAAACAGGGGAAGGCTATGGCTACACCTTC CAWSETGEGYGYTF TRBV30 - TRBJ1-2 TRBD1 14
TGTGCCAGCAGTTATACAGGGGGCGAAACTATCTACGAGCAGTACTTC CASSYTGGETIYEQYF TRBV27 - TRBJ2-7 TRBD1 16
TGTGCCAGCAGGCTGCCCGGACACCAGGCGCAGTATTTT CASRLPGHQAQYF TRBV6-5 - TRBJ2-3 - 13
TGTGCCAGCTCGGACAGGGTGGGTCAGCCCCAGCATTTT CASSDRVGQPQHF TRBV25-1 - TRBJ1-5 TRBD1 13
TGTGCCAGCAGTTCCCTTAAGCACCCTAGCACAGATACGCAGTATTTT CASSSLKHPSTDTQYF TRBV27 - TRBJ2-3 - 16
TGTGCCAGTATGCTGACAGGGACGCTATGGGGCTACACCTTC CASMLTGTLWGYTF TRBV19 - TRBJ1-2 TRBD1 14
TGTGCCAGCAGCACCGCCGGGACAGGACTCTACGAGCAGTACTTC CASSTAGTGLYEQYF TRBV5-6 - TRBJ2-7 TRBD1 15
TGTGCCAGCAGTCCGACGCTAGCGGGAGTCTACGAGCAGTACTTC CASSPTLAGVYEQYF TRBV27 - TRBJ2-7 TRBD2 15
TGTGCCAGTACTGGGACAGAAGCTAACTATGGCTACACCTTC CASTGTEANYGYTF TRBV19 - TRBJ1-2 TRBD1 14
TGCAGCGTTGTTGCACAGGGGTTAGCCAAAAACATTCAGTACTTC CSVVAQGLAKNIQYF TRBV29-1 - TRBJ2-4 TRBD1 15
TGTGCCAGCAGCATATACCGGGACAGGGAAATTAAGAACACTGAAGCTTTCTTT CASSIYRDREIKNTEAFF TRBV21-1 - TRBJ1-1 - 18
TGTGCCTGGTCCGGGACAGCCGAAAAACTGTTTTTT CAWSGTAEKLFF TRBV30 - TRBJ1-4 TRBD1 12
TGTGCCATCAGTGATCACCTCGGGGGGGCTGGGGCCAACGTCCTGACTTTC CAISDHLGGAGANVLTF TRBV10-3 once TRBJ2-6 TRBD2 17
TGTGCCAATGAACCGGGACTCGGCACAGATACGCAGTATTTT CANEPGLGTDTQYF TRBV6-4 - TRBJ2-3 - 14
TGTGCCTGGAGCGACCCCCGGGGGGAGCAGTTCTTC CAWSDPRGEQFF TRBV30 - TRBJ2-1 - 12
TGTGCCAGCAGCTCGCCCAGGGAGCAGTACTTC CASSSPREQYF TRBV7-9 - TRBJ2-7 - 11
TGCGCCAGCAGCCTAGGGACGGAGGGCGGCTACACCTTC CASSLGTEGGYTF TRBV4-1 - TRBJ1-2 - 13
TGTGCCAGCAGTTTGGGACAGGATCAGCCCCAGCATTTT CASSLGQDQPQHF TRBV5-6 - TRBJ1-5 TRBD1 13
TGTGCCAGCAGCCCTACTTTCCAAGAGACCCAGTACTTC CASSPTFQETQYF TRBV7-2 - TRBJ2-5 - 13
TGTGCCAGCAGCGAAAGAGCGAGGGCGGCTAGCACAGATACGCAGTATTTT CASSERARAASTDTQYF TRBV7-3 few TRBJ2-3 - 17
TGCGCCAGCAGCTTGGCCTCCGTGAACAGCGGTAACACCGGGGAGCTGTTTTTT CASSLASVNSGNTGELFF TRBV5-1 - TRBJ2-2 - 18
TGCAGTTCAGACAGAGACTATGGCTACACCTTC CSSDRDYGYTF TRBV20-1 - TRBJ1-2 - 11
TGTGCCAGCAGTGAAGTACGGAGAAATTCACCCCTCCACTTT CASSEVRRNSPLHF TRBV6-1 - TRBJ1-6 - 14
TGCGCCACCGACCTAGAAGCGGGGGAGGGCGATGAGCAGTTCTTC CATDLEAGEGDEQFF TRBV10-1 - TRBJ2-1 TRBD2 15
TGTGCCAGCATCACGGGACAGGGATCGGACGAGCAGTACTTC CASITGQGSDEQYF TRBV21-1 - TRBJ2-7 - 14
TGTGCCAGTCTCGAGGCGAAACGGAGGGGTGATGGCTACACCTTC CASLEAKRRGDGYTF TRBV19 - TRBJ1-2 - 15
TGCGCCAGCAGCACCGGGACAGCAAATCAGCCCCAGCATTTT CASSTGTANQPQHF TRBV5-1 - TRBJ1-5 TRBD1 14
TGTGCCAGCAGCGTAGGGGACAGAAACTATGGCTACACCTTC CASSVGDRNYGYTF TRBV9 - TRBJ1-2 TRBD1 14
TGTGCCAGCAGCTTAAGCGCGGGGGCACGAGATACGCAGTATTTT CASSLSAGARDTQYF TRBV7-3 - TRBJ2-3 - 15
TGTGCCAGCAGCGCTAGCGGGTCCCTCGACACCGGGGAGCTGTTTTTT CASSASGSLDTGELFF TRBV5-4 - TRBJ2-2 TRBD2 16
TGTGCCAGCAGCTCGCCCGGGATAAACACCGGGGAGCTGTTTTTT CASSSPGINTGELFF TRBV7-2 - TRBJ2-2 - 15
TGTGCCAGCAGCTTAGCCCCGGACAGGGGCCACGAGCAGTACTTC CASSLAPDRGHEQYF TRBV7-2 - TRBJ2-7 TRBD1 15
TGTGCCTCGAACGGCCCAGAGGCGTACGAGCAGTACTTC CASNGPEAYEQYF TRBV2 - TRBJ2-7 - 13
TGTGCCAGTAGTAATCGGGTCCATCCCGCGAGCTCCTATAATTCACCCCTCCACTTT CASSNRVHPASSYNSPLHF TRBV19 - TRBJ1-6 - 19
TGCAGTGCTGTAAACACCGGGGAGCTGTTTTTT CSAVNTGELFF TRBV20-1 - TRBJ2-2 - 11
TGTGCCAGCAGCCAAACTACTGAACAGGTGCCCCAGCATTTT CASSQTTEQVPQHF TRBV12-1 - TRBJ1-5 - 14
TGTGCCACCAGCAGAGAGGGGGAGGTCACTGAAGCTTTCTTT CATSREGEVTEAFF TRBV15 few TRBJ1-1 - 14
TGTGCCACTCCGGACAGGGTCGGTCGAGCTTTCTTT CATPDRVGRAFF TRBV6-4 - TRBJ1-1 TRBD1 12
TGTGCCAGCAGCCATCGGATAGGAGCAGATACGCAGTATTTT CASSHRIGADTQYF TRBV7-9 few TRBJ2-3 - 14
TGTGCCAGCAGCTTGAGGGGGCCTGACTATGGCTACACCTTC CASSLRGPDYGYTF TRBV5-8 - TRBJ1-2 TRBD1 14
TGTGCCAGCAGCCAAGATATCAATGAGCAGTTCTTC CASSQDINEQFF TRBV4-2 - TRBJ2-1 - 12
TGTGCCAGCAGCTTTTTAGAACCGAATGAAAAAGAGAGTGAAAAACTGTTTTTT CASSFLEPNEKESEKLFF TRBV13 once TRBJ1-4 - 18
TGTGCCAGCAGCCTAAAGCGGGGGGGTAGCACAGATACGCAGTATTTT CASSLKRGGSTDTQYF TRBV5-4 - TRBJ2-3 TRBD2 16
TGTGCCAGCAGCCTCGGACGGGCCGGAGGAGGAAACACCATATATTTT CASSLGRAGGGNTIYF TRBV4-2 - TRBJ1-3 - 16
TGCGCCAGCACTAGCGGGGGTAACACCGGGGAGCTGTTTTTT CASTSGGNTGELFF TRBV5-1 - TRBJ2-2 TRBD2 14
TGTGCCAGCAGGGGTTGGGCAGGGGCACTTTCGAACACCGGGGAGCTGTTTTTT CASRGWAGALSNTGELFF TRBV5-6 - TRBJ2-2 - 18
TGCAGCGTTCAGGACAGGACTAAAAACATTCAGTACTTC CSVQDRTKNIQYF TRBV29-1 - TRBJ2-4 TRBD1 13
TGTGCCAGCAGCCACCCTCAGGGGGTAGCAAACACCATATATTTT CASSHPQGVANTIYF TRBV7-2 - TRBJ1-3 TRBD1 15
TGTGCCAGCACCGTCGGACTGAGCGGGACTTCCACCGGGGAGCTGTTTTTT CASTVGLSGTSTGELFF TRBV9 - TRBJ2-2 TRBD2 17
TGTGCCAGCAGTTCCCCTCCGGGTGGTGGGGGGATGGGTACAGATACGCAGTATTTT CASSSPPGGGGMGTDTQYF TRBV28 once TRBJ2-3 - 19
TGTGCCAGCAGCTTGTTTTGGACAGGGACCGAAGAGACCCAGTACTTC CASSLFWTGTEETQYF TRBV5-6 few TRBJ2-5 TRBD1 16
TGTGCCAGCAATCCGGGACAGGGGGCCTACGAGCAGTACTTC CASNPGQGAYEQYF TRBV27 - TRBJ2-7 TRBD1 14